A selection of T cell receptor beta chains follows, all from one sample in a study of neurological immune-mediated disorders. TCRdb re-analysed the 5' RACE reads in MiXCR, keeping a single row per CDR3 protein. This table has 45,000 to 50,000 distinct CDR3 sequences, approximately 3% appearing once. The sample consisted of PBMCs. All receptors derive from a woman aged 45-65 years with multiple sclerosis. CDR3s include the opening cysteine and the closing phenylalanine or tryptophan. Fields, in order: J gene, V gene, D gene, clone size, CDR3 DNA, CDR3 protein. D genes are given only for firm matches. Each size is once, few, many, or a class for an expanded clone.

>TRBJ2-3|TRBV13|-|many
TGTGCCAGCAGCTTACCTCAGGGTTTGGGAGATACGCAGTATTTT
CASSLPQGLGDTQYF
>TRBJ1-6|TRBV7-2|TRBD1|many
TGTGCCAGCAGTCGACAGAGGGACAGGGGTTATTCACCCCTCCACTTT
CASSRQRDRGYSPLHF
>TRBJ2-1|TRBV3-1|TRBD2|many
TGTGCCAGCAGCCAAGTAGATTTGCTCAGCGGGGAATACAATGAGCAGTTCTTC
CASSQVDLLSGEYNEQFF
>TRBJ1-1|TRBV12-3/TRBV12-4|TRBD1|many
TGTGCCAGCATCCAGACAGGGGTGATCACTGAAGCTTTCTTT
CASIQTGVITEAFF
>TRBJ2-7|TRBV20-1|TRBD2|many
TGCAGTGCGCGACTAGCGGGAGGGACCTACGAGCAGTACTTC
CSARLAGGTYEQYF
>TRBJ2-6|TRBV20-1|TRBD1|many
TGCAGTGCTAGAAAGGGACAGGGGGCTTTCGTCCTGACTTTC
CSARKGQGAFVLTF
>TRBJ2-3|TRBV5-1|-|many
TGCGCCAGCAGCTCGGGCGTGCTGTCCACAGATACGCAGTATTTT
CASSSGVLSTDTQYF
>TRBJ2-2|TRBV5-1|-|many
TGCGCCAGCAGCTTGCTAGCGTTAAACACCGGGGAGCTGTTTTTT
CASSLLALNTGELFF
>TRBJ2-2|TRBV12-3/TRBV12-4|TRBD2|many
TGTGCCTCCCCCGCCGGGAGGGTGAACACCGGGGAGCTGTTTTTT
CASPAGRVNTGELFF
>TRBJ1-4|TRBV6-6|TRBD1|many
TGTGCCAGCAGTTACGAGGGGGCGCTGGTAGAAAAACTGTTTTTT
CASSYEGALVEKLFF
>TRBJ1-4|TRBV7-9|-|many
TGTGCCAGCAGCTTATCAGGGATAGGGGAAGAAAAACTGTTTTTT
CASSLSGIGEEKLFF
>TRBJ2-2|TRBV20-1|-|many
TGCAGTGCTACTTCCCTGATCCCGTGGACCGGGGAGCTGTTTTTT
CSATSLIPWTGELFF
>TRBJ2-2|TRBV20-1|TRBD2|many
TGCAGTGCTGCTCAGATCCCGGCTGTTAGCGGGGCTAACACCGGGGAGCTGTTTTTT
CSAAQIPAVSGANTGELFF
>TRBJ1-1|TRBV20-1|-|many
TGCAGTGCTAGAGGGGTAGGGGATAACACTGAAGCTTTCTTT
CSARGVGDNTEAFF
>TRBJ2-1|TRBV6-2/TRBV6-3|-|many
TGTGCCAGCAGTACAGGTAATGAGCAGTTCTTC
CASSTGNEQFF
>TRBJ2-7|TRBV5-6|-|many
TGTGCCAGCAGCAGTCTCCGCTGGCAGATTTCCTCCTACGAGCAGTACTTC
CASSSLRWQISSYEQYF
>TRBJ1-5|TRBV4-1|-|many
TGCGCCAGCAGCCAAGTGGCAGGGAATCAGCCCCAGCATTTT
CASSQVAGNQPQHF
>TRBJ2-3|TRBV5-1|TRBD2|many
TGCGCCAGCAGCTCCGGGAGCGGGGGGGTGACAGATACGCAGTATTTT
CASSSGSGGVTDTQYF
>TRBJ1-1|TRBV6-6|TRBD1|many
TGTGCCAGCTCCCAGGGGGCGTTTGGGACTGAAGCTTTCTTT
CASSQGAFGTEAFF
>TRBJ1-5|TRBV20-1|TRBD1|many
TGCAGTGCTAGAGCGGACAGGGACCAGCCCCAGCATTTT
CSARADRDQPQHF
>TRBJ2-2|TRBV7-2|-|many
TGTGCCAGCAGCCTAGTCGGGGGCCCCGGGGAGCTGTTTTTT
CASSLVGGPGELFF
>TRBJ1-4|TRBV27|-|many
TGTGCCAGCAGGGGTCTATGGAATGAAAAACTGTTTTTT
CASRGLWNEKLFF